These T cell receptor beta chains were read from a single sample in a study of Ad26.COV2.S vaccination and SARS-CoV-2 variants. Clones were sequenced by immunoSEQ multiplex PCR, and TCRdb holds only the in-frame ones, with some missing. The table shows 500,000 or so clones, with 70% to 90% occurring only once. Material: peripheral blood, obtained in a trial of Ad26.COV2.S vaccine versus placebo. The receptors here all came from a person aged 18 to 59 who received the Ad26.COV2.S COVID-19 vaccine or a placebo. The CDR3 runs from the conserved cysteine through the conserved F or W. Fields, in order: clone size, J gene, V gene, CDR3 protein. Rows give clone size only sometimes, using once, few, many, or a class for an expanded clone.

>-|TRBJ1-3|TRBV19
CASSFGAGNTIYF
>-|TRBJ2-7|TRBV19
CASSARSSPSYEQYF
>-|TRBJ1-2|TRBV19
CASSMLGSGYTF
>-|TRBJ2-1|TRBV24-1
CATSEGGSSYNEQFF
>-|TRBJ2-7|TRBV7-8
CASSLIAGAYYEQYF
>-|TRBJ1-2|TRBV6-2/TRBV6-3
CASSSPFRTGRSYGYTF
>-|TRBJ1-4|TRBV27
CASATGGRGEKLFF
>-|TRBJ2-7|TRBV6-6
CASRVPSSHEQYF
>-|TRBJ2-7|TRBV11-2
CASSPNPLYEQYF
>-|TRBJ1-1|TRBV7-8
CASSFRDTMNTEAFF
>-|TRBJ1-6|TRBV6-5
CASSTQNNSPLHF
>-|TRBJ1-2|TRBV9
CASSEGADYGYTF
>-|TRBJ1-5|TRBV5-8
CASSLETIPVWPQHF
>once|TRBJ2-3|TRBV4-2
CASSQDGRDHSDTQYF
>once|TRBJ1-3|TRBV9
CASSVEWGTGNTIYF
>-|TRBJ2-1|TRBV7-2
CASSRGTSGRRLGNEQFF
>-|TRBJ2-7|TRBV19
CASSIGGLAGGEQYF
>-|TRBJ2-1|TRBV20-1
CSASFGLHYNEQFF
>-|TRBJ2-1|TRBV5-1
CASSPTSGGYNEQFF
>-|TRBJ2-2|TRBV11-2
CASSKGLHTGELFF
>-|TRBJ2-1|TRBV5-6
CASSSLGPGSNEQFF
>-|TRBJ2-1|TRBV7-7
CASSLGASGSDEQFF
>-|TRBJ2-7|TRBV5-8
CASSPGTSGRWGEQYF
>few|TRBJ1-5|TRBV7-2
CASSSRGGGRQPQHF
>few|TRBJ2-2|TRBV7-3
CASSVTGQPWTGELFF
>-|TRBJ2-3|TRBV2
CASSEGVSGSPQYF
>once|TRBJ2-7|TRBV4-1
CASSQETGGLYEQYF
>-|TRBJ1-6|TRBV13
CASSRKGVGYSPLHF
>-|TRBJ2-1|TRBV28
CASSLPRGTSTSYNEQFF
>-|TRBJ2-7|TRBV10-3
CAISDLGGAGDYEQYF
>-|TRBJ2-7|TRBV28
CASSILLGTPFEQYF
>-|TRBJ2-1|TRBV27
CASSLKQPSSYNEQFF
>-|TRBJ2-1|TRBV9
CASSVDSARRGSYNEQFF
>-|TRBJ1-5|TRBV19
CASSVQGIGNQPQHF
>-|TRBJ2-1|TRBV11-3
CASSLGGEVRNEQFF
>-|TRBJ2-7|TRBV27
CASYSGTGGDEQYF
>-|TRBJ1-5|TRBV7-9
CASSSAVGGQHF
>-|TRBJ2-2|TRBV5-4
CASSLDGFGELFF
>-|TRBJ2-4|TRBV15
CATSEEGAAKNIQYF
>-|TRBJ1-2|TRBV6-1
CASSETGGGLGYGYTF
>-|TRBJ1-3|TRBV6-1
CASSEGAITGVGGSTIYF
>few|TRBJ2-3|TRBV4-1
CASSHKRDGTDTQYF
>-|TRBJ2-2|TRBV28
CASSLGTGGVNTGELFF
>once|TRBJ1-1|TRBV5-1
CASSLDGAMNTEAFF
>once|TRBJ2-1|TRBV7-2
CASSHRWGLAGAKQFF
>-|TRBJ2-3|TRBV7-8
CASSPKAEASSFTDTQYF
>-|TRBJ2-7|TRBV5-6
CASSLTGGVTYEQYF
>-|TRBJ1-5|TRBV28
CASIWGPNQPQHF